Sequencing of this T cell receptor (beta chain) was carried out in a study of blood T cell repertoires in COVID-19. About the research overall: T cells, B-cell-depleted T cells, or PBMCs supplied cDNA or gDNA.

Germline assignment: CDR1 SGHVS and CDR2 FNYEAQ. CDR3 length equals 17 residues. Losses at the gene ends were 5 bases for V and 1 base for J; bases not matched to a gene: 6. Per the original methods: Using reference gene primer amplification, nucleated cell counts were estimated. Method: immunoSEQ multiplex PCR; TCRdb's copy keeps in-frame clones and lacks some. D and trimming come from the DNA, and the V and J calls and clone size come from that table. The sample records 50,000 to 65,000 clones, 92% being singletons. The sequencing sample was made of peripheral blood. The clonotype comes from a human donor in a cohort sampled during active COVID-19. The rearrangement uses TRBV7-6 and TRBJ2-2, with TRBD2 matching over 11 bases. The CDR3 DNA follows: TGTGCCAGCAGCGCTGGGGGACTAGCGGTGAACACCGGGGAGCTGTTTTTT. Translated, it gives CASSAGGLAVNTGELFF.